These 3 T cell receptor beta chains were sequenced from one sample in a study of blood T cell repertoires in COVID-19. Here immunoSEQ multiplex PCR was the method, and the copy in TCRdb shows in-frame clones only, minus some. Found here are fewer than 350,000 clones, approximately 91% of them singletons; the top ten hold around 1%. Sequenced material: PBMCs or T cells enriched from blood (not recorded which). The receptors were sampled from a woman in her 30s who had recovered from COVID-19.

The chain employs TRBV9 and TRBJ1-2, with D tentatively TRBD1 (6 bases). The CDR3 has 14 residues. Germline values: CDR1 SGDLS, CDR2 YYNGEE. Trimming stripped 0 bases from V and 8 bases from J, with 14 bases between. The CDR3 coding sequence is TGTGCCAGCAGCGTAGCGGCACAGGGAGAGGGCTACACCTTC. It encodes CASSVAAQGEGYTF.

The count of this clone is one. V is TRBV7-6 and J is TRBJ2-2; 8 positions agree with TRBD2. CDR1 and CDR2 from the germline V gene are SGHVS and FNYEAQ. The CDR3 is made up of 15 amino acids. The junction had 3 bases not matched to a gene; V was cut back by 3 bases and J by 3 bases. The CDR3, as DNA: TGTGCCAGCAGCTTTAGCGGGGTGGACACCGGGGAGCTGTTTTTT. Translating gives CASSFSGVDTGELFF.

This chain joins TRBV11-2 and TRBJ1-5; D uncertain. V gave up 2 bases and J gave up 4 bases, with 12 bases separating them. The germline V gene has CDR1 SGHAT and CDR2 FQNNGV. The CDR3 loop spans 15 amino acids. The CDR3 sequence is CASSLTGLRNQPQHF. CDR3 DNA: TGTGCCAGCAGCTTAACCGGGTTGCGAAATCAGCCCCAGCATTTT.